This T cell receptor beta chain was documented in a study of cytomegalovirus exposure and HLA in healthy donors. Study context: Caucasian-associated ancestry cluster membership applied to 75% to 85% of over 350 genotyped donors.

This CDR3 has 13 residues. CDR1 is LNHDA, CDR2 SQIVND, per germline (reference sequence). Trimming left V 8 bases short and J 4 bases short, with 11 bases between. The donors were healthy bone marrow donors. In the PCR, 60 Vbeta and 13 Jbeta primers were used. TCRdb keeps only in-frame clones here, not all; method: immunoSEQ multiplex PCR. The sample consists of roughly 110,000 clones, over 70% of them appearing once. Sequencing used PBMCs. The chain joins TRBV19 to TRBJ2-2; the D gene is possibly TRBD2 (6 bases). This clonotype was sampled from a woman aged 40 to 50 in good health and CMV-seropositive. This CDR3 is CASGGPVTGELFF. Written as DNA, the CDR3 is TGTGCCAGTGGAGGGCCGGTCACCGGGGAGCTGTTTTTT.